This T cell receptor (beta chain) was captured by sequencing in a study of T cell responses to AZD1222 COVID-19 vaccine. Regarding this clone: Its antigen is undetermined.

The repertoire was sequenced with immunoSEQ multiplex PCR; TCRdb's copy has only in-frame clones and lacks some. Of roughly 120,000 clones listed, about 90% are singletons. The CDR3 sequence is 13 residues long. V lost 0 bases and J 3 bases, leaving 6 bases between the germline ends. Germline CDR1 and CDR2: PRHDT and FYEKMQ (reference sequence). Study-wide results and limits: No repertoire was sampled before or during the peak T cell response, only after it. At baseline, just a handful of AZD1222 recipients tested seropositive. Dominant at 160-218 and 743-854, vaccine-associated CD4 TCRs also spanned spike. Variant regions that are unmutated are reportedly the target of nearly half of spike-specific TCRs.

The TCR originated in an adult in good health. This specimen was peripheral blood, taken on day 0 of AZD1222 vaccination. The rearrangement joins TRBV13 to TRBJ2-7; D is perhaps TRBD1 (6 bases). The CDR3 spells CASSLGQGYEQYF. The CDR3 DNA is TGTGCCAGCAGCTTAGGACAGGGCTACGAGCAGTACTTC.